Listed here are 14 T cell receptor beta chains from one sample, sequenced in a study of T cell clonotyping in hematopoietic cell transplantation. Time point specified: recipient sample about 28 days before transplant, after cytoreduction. The table came from immunoSEQ multiplex PCR; TCRdb's copy has only in-frame clones and leaves some out. The repertoire holds around 80,000 clones, less than 96% seen once, with roughly 1.5% in the top ten. Source: peripheral blood mononuclear cells, taken before stem cell transplant. These receptors all stem from a woman aged 50 to 65 with acute myeloid leukemia. Some clones in this sample may be carry-over from other donors' samples.

This clone was seen once. The chain uses TRBV11-2 and TRBJ1-5, with TRBD1 matching over 8 bases. Germline CDR1 is SGHAT and CDR2 is FQNNGV. J lost 3 bases, V lost 5 bases, and 3 bases had no gene match. CDR3 length: 14 residues. The CDR3 DNA reads as TGTGCCAGCAGCAGGACAGGGCCCAATCAGCCCCAGCATTTT. Its protein is CASSRTGPNQPQHF.

This clone was detected once. CDR3: CAWRGVAANTGELFF. In DNA, the CDR3 is TGTGCCTGGAGAGGAGTAGCGGCGAACACCGGGGAGCTGTTTTTT. The gene calls are TRBV30 and TRBJ2-2, with D possibly being TRBD2 (6 bases). The V and J ends lost 3 bases and 0 bases respectively, with 11 bases between them. Per germline, CDR1 GTSNPN and CDR2 SVGIG (reference sequence). The CDR3 consists of 15 residues.

This sequence joins TRBV6-5 and TRBJ1-4; 8 bases map to TRBD1. Germline CDR1 MNHEY, CDR2 SVGAGI. J was trimmed by 8 bases and V by 6 bases; bases with no gene match: 8. The CDR3 is made up of 14 amino acids. The DNA of the CDR3 is TGTGCCAGCAGACCCGGGACAGGAGGAGAAAAACTGTTTTTT. Amino acids: CASRPGTGGEKLFF.

In nucleotides, the CDR3 is TGTGCCAGCAGTTTAGACGGACAGGGAGGGGCGGGGGAGCAGTACTTC. It encodes CASSLDGQGGAGEQYF. The chain combines TRBV27 with TRBJ2-7; TRBD1 might be the D (8 bases). The germline CDR1 and CDR2 sequences are MNHEY and SMNVEV (reference sequence). V was clipped by 2 bases and J by 7 bases, with 21 bases between them. This CDR3 spans 16 amino acids.

This clone was detected once. The V gene is TRBV30, the J gene TRBJ2-2, with D tentatively TRBD2 (6 bases). Germline V gene lookup returns CDR1 GTSNPN and CDR2 SVGIG (reference sequence). The CDR3 loop spans 12 amino acids. Trimming left V 8 bases short and J 6 bases short, with 13 bases between. CDR3 in DNA: TGTGCCGGGACTGGGGTTGCCGGGGAGCTGTTTTTT. Translated: CAGTGVAGELFF.

This clone has just one count. The rearrangement joins TRBV6-5 to TRBJ2-7, with D uncertain. Germline assignment: CDR1 MNHEY and CDR2 SVGAGI. The V end lost 0 bases, the J end lost 7 bases, and 4 bases lay between the germline ends. The CDR3 totals 11 residues. CDR3 in DNA: TGTGCCAGCAGTTACTCGCGGGAGCAGTACTTC. Protein product: CASSYSREQYF.

The chain joins TRBV6-5 to TRBJ1-5, with 9 bases fitting TRBD1. J lost 7 bases, V lost 4 bases, and 5 bases had no gene match. The CDR3 contains 14 residues. CDR1 and CDR2 (germline): MNHEY, SVGAGI. CDR3 DNA sequence: TGTGCCAGCAGTTTTCGGACAGGGGACCAGCCCCAGCATTTT. Protein sequence: CASSFRTGDQPQHF.

This chain connects TRBV28 to TRBJ2-5; D remains unclear. This CDR3 is built from 16 residues. V was trimmed by 3 bases and J by 4 bases, leaving 18 bases between them. The germline CDR1 and CDR2 sequences are MDHEN and SYDVKM. The DNA of the CDR3 is TGTGCCAGCAGTTTCGGTAACGTCCTTCGCCGAGAGACCCAGTACTTC. The encoded protein is CASSFGNVLRRETQYF.

The rearrangement uses TRBV30 and TRBJ1-3, with a possible D match to TRBD1 (5 bases). The CDR3 runs to 14 residues. From germline, CDR1 is GTSNPN and CDR2 SVGIG (reference sequence). The V gene lost 0 bases and the J gene lost 3 bases, with 9 bases spanning the gap. The CDR3 spells CAWSVGTDGNTIYF. CDR3 coding DNA: TGTGCCTGGAGTGTAGGGACCGATGGAAACACCATATATTTT.

The chain recombines TRBV29-1 with TRBJ2-3; 14 bases match TRBD2. J was trimmed by 2 bases and V by 4 bases; bases with no gene match: 8. CDR1 is SQVTM and CDR2 is ANQGSEA in the germline V gene. CDR3 size: 17 residues. The chain's CDR3 is CSVAGTSGGPFTDTQYF. The CDR3 nucleotides are TGCAGCGTTGCAGGGACTAGCGGGGGACCTTTCACAGATACGCAGTATTTT.

This clone was seen only once. The genes are TRBV6-1 and TRBJ1-1; perhaps TRBD1 as D (6 bases). V was trimmed by 3 bases and J by 4 bases, leaving 18 bases between them. CDR1 is MNHNS, CDR2 SASEGT, per germline. This CDR3 region has 16 residues. The CDR3 DNA follows: TGTGCCAGCAGTGATCCGGGGGCAAGCGGGGGCACTGAAGCTTTCTTT. It encodes CASSDPGASGGTEAFF.

The genes are TRBV19 and TRBJ1-4; D ambiguous. Trimming removed 5 bases from V and 7 bases from J, with 14 bases in between. In germline, CDR1 is LNHDA, CDR2 SQIVND (reference sequence). There are 14 residues in the CDR3. The CDR3 DNA is TGTGCCAGTAGTTCGAGTTACAGTAGTGAAAAACTGTTTTTT. Amino acids: CASSSSYSSEKLFF.

The CDR3 protein is CASAGTGSYEQYF. The CDR3 DNA sequence: TGTGCCTCGGCCGGGACAGGGAGCTACGAGCAGTACTTC. The chain employs TRBV10-3 and TRBJ2-7, with 9 bases aligning to TRBD1. The CDR3 is 13 residues long. With 11 bases clipped from V and 3 bases from J, the junction kept 8 bases outside the gene matches. Germline V gene lookup returns CDR1 ENHRY and CDR2 SYGVKD.

This clone appeared a single time. The chain combines TRBV29-1 with TRBJ1-2; 10 nucleotides agree with TRBD1. This CDR3 region has 13 residues. The junction had 3 bases not matched to a gene; V was cut back by 1 base and J by 7 bases. The germline CDR1 and CDR2 sequences are SQVTM and ANQGSEA. CDR3 nucleotides: TGCAGCGTTGAAGGACAGGGGGCGCGTGGCTACACCTTC. Translating it yields CSVEGQGARGYTF. Full variable domain (remainder filled in from reference TRBV29-1 and TRBJ1-2): SAVISQKPSRDICQRGTSLTIQCQVDSQVTMMFWYRQQPGQSLTLIATANQGSEATYESGFVIDKFPISRPNLTFSTLTVSNMSPEDSSIYLCSVEGQGARGYTFGSGTRLTVV.